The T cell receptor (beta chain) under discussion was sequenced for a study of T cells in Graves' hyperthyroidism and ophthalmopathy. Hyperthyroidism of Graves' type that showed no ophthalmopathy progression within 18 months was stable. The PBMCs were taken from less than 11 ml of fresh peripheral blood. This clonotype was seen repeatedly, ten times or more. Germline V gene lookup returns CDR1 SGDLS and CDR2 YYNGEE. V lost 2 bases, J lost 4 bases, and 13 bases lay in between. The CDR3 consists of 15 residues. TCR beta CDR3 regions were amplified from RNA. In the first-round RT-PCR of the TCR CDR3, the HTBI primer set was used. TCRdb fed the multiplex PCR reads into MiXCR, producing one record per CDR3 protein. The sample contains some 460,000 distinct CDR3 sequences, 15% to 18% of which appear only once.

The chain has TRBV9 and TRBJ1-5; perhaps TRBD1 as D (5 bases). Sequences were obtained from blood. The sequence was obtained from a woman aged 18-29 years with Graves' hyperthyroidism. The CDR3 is CASSVDGALNQPQHF. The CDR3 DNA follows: TGTGCCAGCAGCGTTGATGGGGCCCTTAATCAGCCCCAGCATTTT.